The 28 T cell receptor beta chains below were found in one sample sequenced in a study of cytotoxic CD8 clonotypes in ibrutinib-treated CLL. Clones were read by immunoSEQ multiplex PCR, and TCRdb kept only the in-frame ones, dropping some. The data show 150,000 or so clones, around nine tenths seen once. The sample was PBMCs, taken at disease progression, from a patient treated with ibrutinib. The receptors come from a human donor with chronic lymphocytic leukemia.

CDR3 coding DNA: TGTGCCAGCAGCTTAAACCTAGGGGCGAATGAGCAGTTCTTC. This gives the protein CASSLNLGANEQFF. The V and J genes are TRBV7-3 and TRBJ2-1, with D possibly being TRBD1 (5 bases). V shed 1 base and J shed 7 bases, with 11 bases lying between them. This CDR3 spans 14 amino acids. Germline V gene lookup returns CDR1 SGHTA and CDR2 FQGTGA.

The chain combines TRBV30 with TRBJ2-2; 8 nucleotides line up with TRBD2. CDR3 length equals 17 residues. In germline, CDR1 is GTSNPN, CDR2 SVGIG (reference sequence). J was trimmed by 2 bases and V by 0 bases; bases with no gene match: 8. CDR3 amino acids: CAWSVLFGRVNTGELFF. The CDR3 DNA sequence: TGTGCCTGGAGTGTACTCTTCGGGAGGGTAAACACCGGGGAGCTGTTTTTT.

J is TRBJ1-1 and V is TRBV27, with 7 bases identical to TRBD1. CDR3 length: 15 residues. Germline values: CDR1 MNHEY, CDR2 SMNVEV (reference sequence). V lost 0 bases, J lost 4 bases, and 5 bases stayed unmatched. For the CDR3, the DNA is TGTGCCAGCAGTTTATCACAGGGGCAGGGCACTGAAGCTTTCTTT. This codes for CASSLSQGQGTEAFF.

The V call is TRBV5-1, the J call TRBJ2-7; TRBD1 matches at 8 bases. The CDR3 is made up of 14 amino acids. Germline assignment: CDR1 SGHRS and CDR2 YFSETQ. After removal of 5 bases from V and 5 bases from J, the junction contained 9 bases not matched to a gene. CDR3 DNA sequence: TGCGCCAGCAGACCTGTGGGACAGGAAAACGAGCAGTACTTC. It specifies CASRPVGQENEQYF. Looking up the rest from reference TRBV5-1 and TRBJ2-7 gives the full variable domain: KAGVTQTPRYLIKTRGQQVTLSCSPISGHRSVSWYQQTPGQGLQFLFEYFSETQRNKGNFPGRFSGRQFSNSRSEMNVSTLELGDSALYLCASRPVGQENEQYFGPGTRLTVT.

The chain links TRBV9 to TRBJ2-1; no reliable D call. Germline loops: CDR1 SGDLS, CDR2 YYNGEE. This CDR3 comprises 13 residues. Trimming removed 0 bases at V and 2 bases at J, with 3 bases between. The CDR3 spells CASSVGAYNEQFF. DNA of the CDR3: TGTGCCAGCAGCGTAGGGGCCTACAATGAGCAGTTCTTC.

The chain uses TRBV7-3 and TRBJ2-1; 7 positions match TRBD2. V lost 5 bases to trimming and J lost 3 bases; unmatched junction nucleotides: 10. The germline V gene has CDR1 SGHTA and CDR2 FQGTGA. The CDR3 totals 16 residues. The CDR3 coding sequence is TGTGCCAGCAGCGCTCTTGGGGGGGAGAACTACAATGAGCAGTTCTTC. Protein: CASSALGGENYNEQFF.

The chain carries TRBV4-1 and TRBJ2-7; maybe TRBD1 (6 bases). Trimming shortened V by 1 base and J by 2 bases, and 9 bases separated the two germline ends. The V gene's germline CDR1 is MGHRA and CDR2 YSYEKL. This CDR3 has 14 residues. CDR3 DNA sequence: TGCGCCAGCAGCCAAGCCGGACAGCCCTACGAGCAGTACTTC. Protein product: CASSQAGQPYEQYF.

This chain uses TRBV7-2 with TRBJ1-2; 8 bases fit TRBD1. The trim removed 4 bases at V and 8 bases at J, leaving 9 bases unmatched. This CDR3 spans 14 amino acids. CDR1 is SGHTA and CDR2 is FQGNSA in the germline V gene. CDR3 nucleotides: TGTGCCAGCAGCTCCTCCAGGGGGCCTAGGGGCTACACCTTC. It yields the protein CASSSSRGPRGYTF. Using reference TRBV7-2 and TRBJ1-2 for the parts outside the CDR3, the full variable domain is GAGVSQSPSNKVTEKGKDVELRCDPISGHTALYWYRQSLGQGLEFLIYFQGNSAPDKSGLPSDRFSAERTGGSVSTLTIQRTQQEDSAVYLCASSSSRGPRGYTFGSGTRLTVV.

The chain joins TRBV19 to TRBJ2-2; TRBD2 matches at 9 bases. Losses at the gene ends were 3 bases for V and 5 bases for J; bases not matched to a gene: 7. The germline V gene has CDR1 LNHDA and CDR2 SQIVND (reference sequence). This CDR3 has 16 amino acids. The CDR3 coding sequence is TGTGCCAGTAGTATGGGGCGGGAGGGAGCTACCGGGGAGCTGTTTTTT. It codes for CASSMGREGATGELFF.

The chain combines TRBV28 with TRBJ2-3; tentative D call: TRBD2 (6 bases). CDR1 is MDHEN and CDR2 is SYDVKM in the germline V gene. The CDR3 sequence is 12 residues long. Trimming cost V 4 bases and J 10 bases, with 12 bases left between them. DNA of the CDR3: TGTGCCAGCAGTTCCGTCCCGGGAGCGCAGTATTTT. Translating it yields CASSSVPGAQYF.

The J gene is TRBJ1-5, the V gene TRBV5-8, with D possibly matching TRBD1 (5 bases). Germline-derived CDR1 and CDR2 are SGHTS and YDEGEE. V gave up 4 bases and J gave up 5 bases, with 7 bases separating them. The CDR3 contains 12 residues. CDR3 region: CASSGRDQPQHF. The CDR3 nucleotides read TGTGCCAGCAGCGGCAGGGATCAGCCCCAGCATTTT.

About this clone itself: Additional DNA sequences in this sample encode the identical CDR3. This chain connects TRBV5-1 to TRBJ2-3; D possibly corresponds to TRBD2 (6 bases). Per germline, CDR1 SGHRS and CDR2 YFSETQ. Trimming stripped 2 bases from V and 4 bases from J, with 8 bases between. The length of the CDR3 is 13 residues. CDR3 in DNA: TGCGCCAGCAGCTTAGGAGGGGCAGATACGCAGTATTTT. Translated: CASSLGGADTQYF.

This sequence joins TRBV2 and TRBJ2-1, with D possibly matching TRBD2 (6 bases). This CDR3 region has 14 residues. Germline V lookup: CDR1 SNHLY, CDR2 FYNNEI. V lost 7 bases and J lost 0, with 10 bases in between. The CDR3: CASTGGSSYNEQFF. The CDR3, as DNA: TGTGCCAGCACCGGAGGGAGCTCCTACAATGAGCAGTTCTTC.

This chain joins TRBV9 and TRBJ2-7; D not certain. Germline V lookup: CDR1 SGDLS, CDR2 YYNGEE. The CDR3 is 13 residues long. Trimming stripped 4 bases from V and 4 bases from J, with 12 bases between. Written as DNA, the CDR3 is TGTGCCAGCAGCTCAGCCCCCTTTTACGAGCAGTACTTC. This translates into CASSSAPFYEQYF.

The genes are TRBV5-4 and TRBJ1-2; TRBD1 is a possible D gene (5 bases). The V end lost 4 bases, the J end lost 0 bases, and 7 bases lay between the germline ends. The germline V gene encodes CDR1 SGHNT and CDR2 YYREEE (reference sequence). The CDR3 consists of 13 residues. The CDR3 region is CASSLTANYGYTF. In DNA form, the CDR3 reads TGTGCCAGCAGCCTGACAGCTAACTATGGCTACACCTTC.

The chain recombines TRBV19 with TRBJ1-1, with 8 bases matching TRBD1. CDR3 length equals 17 residues. Germline loops: CDR1 LNHDA, CDR2 SQIVND (reference sequence). With 5 bases clipped from V and 0 bases from J, the junction kept 11 bases outside the gene matches. CDR3 protein: CASSPRDRRYVNTEAFF. DNA for the CDR3: TGTGCCAGTAGTCCCCGGGACAGGAGGTACGTGAACACTGAAGCTTTCTTT.

The chain carries TRBV30 and TRBJ2-1; 16 bases align to TRBD2. The CDR3 runs 16 residues. J was trimmed by 9 bases and V by 2 bases; bases with no gene match: 7. Germline CDR1 reads GTSNPN; CDR2 reads SVGIG (reference sequence). DNA of the CDR3: TGTGCCTGGAGTTCCCCGGGACTAGCGGGAGGGCTTGAGCAGTTCTTC. Amino acid sequence: CAWSSPGLAGGLEQFF.

The rearrangement links TRBV15 to TRBJ2-2; 9 bases line up with TRBD2. CDR3 size: 14 residues. Looked up from germline, CDR1 is LNHNV and CDR2 is YYDKDF (reference sequence). V trimming: 8 bases; J trimming: 8 bases; junction bases outside the gene matches: 9. In nucleotides, the CDR3 is TGTGCCACCGGGGCGGGAGGGCGGCTTGGGGAGCTGTTTTTT. Residues: CATGAGGRLGELFF.

The rearrangement uses TRBV2 and TRBJ1-3; D perhaps matches TRBD1 (5 bases). CDR1 SNHLY and CDR2 FYNNEI come from the germline V gene. The length of the CDR3 is 14 residues. The ends were cut back, 0 bases at V and 3 bases at J, with 6 bases in the middle. DNA for the CDR3: TGTGCCAGCAGTGAAGCTGGGGGTGGAAACACCATATATTTT. As protein: CASSEAGGGNTIYF.

This chain joins TRBV19 and TRBJ2-1; a possible D gene is TRBD2 (5 bases). Per germline, CDR1 LNHDA and CDR2 SQIVND (reference sequence). This CDR3 has 12 amino acids. V gave up 4 bases and J gave up 6 bases, with 7 bases separating them. The CDR3 loop is CASSRTSNEQFF. The CDR3 coding sequence is TGTGCCAGTAGTAGAACTAGCAATGAGCAGTTCTTC.

J is TRBJ1-1 and V is TRBV27, with TRBD1 as a possible D gene (5 bases). V lost 3 bases, J lost 6 bases, and 20 bases lay in between. There are 16 residues in the CDR3. CDR1 and CDR2 from the germline V gene are MNHEY and SMNVEV (reference sequence). Here the CDR3 DNA reads TGTGCCAGCAGTTTCCTATCGGGACCTTATAGGGCTGAAGCTTTCTTT. This encodes CASSFLSGPYRAEAFF.

This clone was counted only a few times. The J gene is TRBJ1-5, the V gene TRBV14; D may be TRBD1 (6 bases). Germline CDR1 reads SGHDN; CDR2 reads FVKESK. The CDR3 is made up of 15 amino acids. V was pared by 4 bases and J by 4 bases, with 14 bases between. In DNA, the CDR3 is TGTGCCAGCAGCCTACCGGGGGCCTTTAATCAGCCCCAGCATTTT. Encoded protein: CASSLPGAFNQPQHF.

The chain joins TRBV18 to TRBJ1-1; no reliable D call. The CDR3 runs to 12 residues. Germline assignment: CDR1 KGHSH and CDR2 LQKENI. Trimming took 4 bases from V and 4 from J, leaving 7 bases between them. The CDR3 nucleotides are TGTGCCAGCTCACGGACCATCACTGAAGCTTTCTTT. It is translated as CASSRTITEAFF.

This CDR3 is CASSVTSGSLDEQFF. The CDR3 DNA sequence: TGTGCCAGCAGCGTGACTAGCGGGAGTTTAGATGAGCAGTTCTTC. The rearrangement links TRBV5-4 to TRBJ2-1; 12 bases are a match to TRBD2. The CDR3 runs 15 residues. Germline V CDR1 and CDR2: SGHNT, YYREEE (reference sequence). With 4 bases clipped from V and 8 bases from J, the junction kept 7 bases outside the gene matches.

The V and J genes are TRBV7-3 and TRBJ2-5, with no clear D. CDR1 SGHTA and CDR2 FQGTGA come from the germline V gene. This CDR3 is 15 amino acids long. Between the trimmed V and J ends, which lost 1 base and 1 base, there was a span of 10 bases. The CDR3 region is CASSLNGSPQETQYF. The CDR3, as DNA: TGTGCCAGCAGCTTAAATGGTAGCCCCCAAGAGACCCAGTACTTC. Using reference TRBV7-3 and TRBJ2-5 for the parts outside the CDR3, the full variable domain is GAGVSQTPSNKVTEKGKYVELRCDPISGHTALYWYRQSLGQGPEFLIYFQGTGAADDSGLPNDRFFAVRPEGSVSTLKIQRTERGDSAVYLCASSLNGSPQETQYFGPGTRLLVL.

The V and J genes are TRBV27 and TRBJ2-3; 9 bases align to TRBD2. Per germline, CDR1 MNHEY and CDR2 SMNVEV (reference sequence). The CDR3 sequence is 16 residues long. After removal of 3 bases from V and 1 base from J, the junction contained 5 bases not matched to a gene. As DNA, the CDR3 is TGTGCCAGCAGTTTCTCGGGCGGGGGGGGCACAGATACGCAGTATTTT. Amino acid sequence: CASSFSGGGGTDTQYF.

The chain carries TRBV14 and TRBJ2-6, with TRBD1 matching over 7 bases. The trim removed 1 base at V and 2 bases at J, leaving 8 bases unmatched. Germline loops: CDR1 SGHDN, CDR2 FVKESK. The CDR3 sequence is 18 residues long. CDR3 region: CASSQGTGIPTGANVLTF. As DNA, the CDR3 is TGTGCCAGCAGCCAAGGGACAGGTATCCCAACTGGGGCCAACGTCCTGACTTTC.

The chain is built from TRBV5-6 and TRBJ1-5; unclear D gene. The CDR3 is 14 residues long. Germline values: CDR1 SGHDT, CDR2 YYEEEE. V was pared by 3 bases and J by 0 bases, with 7 bases between. The CDR3 nucleotides read TGTGCCAGCAGCTCAGGTCATAGCAATCAGCCCCAGCATTTT. Translation: CASSSGHSNQPQHF.